The 4 T cell receptor beta chains presented below share a single source sample, sequenced in a study of blood T cell repertoires in COVID-19 (TCRdb year 2020). Library preparation employed the immunoSEQ multiplex PCR assay. TCRdb obtained this table from immuneACCESS and retained in-frame rearrangements with V and J assigned. These tables miss some clones; where compared with another copy, unresolved V genes account for less than half of the shortfall, and the remainder is unexplained. The sample profile shows about 180,000 clones; over 60% of them were found once. The biggest ten clones account for approximately 26% of the sample. The sample consisted of peripheral blood. Receptors were obtained from a woman aged 70-85 years with acute or convalescent COVID-19.

V gene TRBV5-1 combines with J gene TRBJ2-7; TRBD2 might be the D (6 bases). The CDR3 is 14 residues long. Trimming shortened V by 0 bases and J by 5 bases, and 12 bases separated the two germline ends. Germline CDR1 SGHRS, CDR2 YFSETQ. CDR3 bases: TGCGCCAGCAGCTTGGGAGGACTACTCCACGAGCAGTACTTC. Its protein is CASSLGGLLHEQYF.

This rearrangement joins TRBV6-5 to TRBJ2-7; D uncertain. The CDR3 length is 14 residues. Germline V gives CDR1 MNHEY, CDR2 SVGAGI. V lost 5 bases and J 4 bases, leaving 15 bases between the germline ends. CDR3 in DNA: TGTGCCAGCAGTAACCACCCCCCCGGGTACGAGCAGTACTTC. Translated, it gives CASSNHPPGYEQYF.

The rearrangement uses TRBV2 and TRBJ2-3, with a possible D match to TRBD2 (5 bases). Looked up from germline, CDR1 is SNHLY and CDR2 is FYNNEI. V lost 6 bases and J lost 2, with 9 bases in between. This CDR3 spans 13 amino acids. CDR3 in amino acids: CASSVDYTDTQYF. The DNA of the CDR3 is TGTGCCAGCAGCGTAGACTACACAGATACGCAGTATTTT.

V is TRBV14 and J is TRBJ2-1; D is possibly TRBD2 (6 bases). Trimming left V 5 bases short and J 7 bases short, with 18 bases between. The CDR3 is made up of 15 amino acids. The germline V gene encodes CDR1 SGHDN and CDR2 FVKESK. The CDR3 spells CASSYRNSGGNEQFF. CDR3 nucleotide sequence: TGTGCCAGCAGCTACCGGAACTCCGGAGGGAATGAGCAGTTCTTC.